This TCR beta chain was observed in a study of T-cell reconstitution after alpha-beta-depleted transplantation in children. Study results and limitations: The origin of high day-60 TCRbeta diversity in some patients lay in surviving recipient T cells and thymic progenitors.

As for this clonotype: The antigen remains unidentified.

TCRbeta library construction was performed incorporating unique molecular identifiers. TCRdb used MiXCR to reprocess the PCR reads, holding one entry per CDR3 protein. The sample contains about 58,000 distinct CDR3 sequences, around 40% of which appear only once. V was pared by 5 bases and J by 7 bases, with 9 bases between. This CDR3 region has 11 residues. The germline V gene has CDR1 DFQATT and CDR2 SNEGSKA (reference sequence). The receptor comes from a male patient aged 5 to 17 who had a stem cell transplant for acute lymphoblastic leukemia, so the T cells may come from the graft donor. The sample consisted of PBMCs, mostly from graft donor cells, taken 360 days after TCRalphabeta/CD19-depleted stem cell transplant. The chain couples TRBV20-1 to TRBJ2-1; no definite D call. CDR3 protein: CSARWINEQFF. CDR3 coding DNA: TGCAGTGCTCGATGGATTAATGAGCAGTTCTTC.